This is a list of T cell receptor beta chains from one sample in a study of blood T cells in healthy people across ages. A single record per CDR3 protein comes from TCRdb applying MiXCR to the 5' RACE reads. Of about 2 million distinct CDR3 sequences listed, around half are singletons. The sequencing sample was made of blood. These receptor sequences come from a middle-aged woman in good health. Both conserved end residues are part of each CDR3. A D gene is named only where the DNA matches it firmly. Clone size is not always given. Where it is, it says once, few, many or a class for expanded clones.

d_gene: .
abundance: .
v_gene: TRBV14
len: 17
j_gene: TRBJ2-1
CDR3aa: CASSQSFSRGYGNEQFF
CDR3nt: TGTGCCAGCAGCCAATCCTTCTCCCGGGGATATGGGAATGAGCAGTTCTTC

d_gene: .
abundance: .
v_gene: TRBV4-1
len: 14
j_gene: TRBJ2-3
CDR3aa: CASSQEWGPDTQYF
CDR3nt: TGCGCCAGCAGCCAAGAGTGGGGCCCAGATACGCAGTATTTT

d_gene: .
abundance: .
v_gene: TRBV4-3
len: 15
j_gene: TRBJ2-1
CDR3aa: CASSQDWGANNEQFF
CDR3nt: TGCGCCAGCAGCCAAGACTGGGGCGCAAACAATGAGCAGTTCTTC

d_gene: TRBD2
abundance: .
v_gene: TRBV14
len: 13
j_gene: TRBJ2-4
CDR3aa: CASSQYGGSIQYF
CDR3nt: TGTGCCAGCAGCCAGTATGGCGGGAGCATTCAGTACTTC

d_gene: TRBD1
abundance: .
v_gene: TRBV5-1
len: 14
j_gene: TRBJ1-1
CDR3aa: CASSFGRGATEAFF
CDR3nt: TGCGCCAGCAGCTTTGGCAGGGGGGCCACTGAAGCTTTCTTT

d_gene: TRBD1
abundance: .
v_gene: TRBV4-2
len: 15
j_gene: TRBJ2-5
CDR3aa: CASSQGQGEGVTQYF
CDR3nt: TGTGCCAGCAGCCAAGGACAGGGGGAGGGTGTTACCCAGTACTTC

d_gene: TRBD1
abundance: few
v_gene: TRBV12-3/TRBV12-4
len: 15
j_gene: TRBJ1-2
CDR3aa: CASSPGQGTKGGYTF
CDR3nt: TGTGCCAGCAGTCCTGGACAGGGAACAAAGGGTGGCTACACCTTC

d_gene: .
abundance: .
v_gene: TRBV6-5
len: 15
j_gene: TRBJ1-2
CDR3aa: CASSYSTRTLYGYTF
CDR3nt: TGTGCCAGCAGTTACTCGACCAGGACCCTATATGGCTACACCTTC

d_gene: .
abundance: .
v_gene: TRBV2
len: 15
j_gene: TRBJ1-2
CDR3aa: CASSEALSSSYGYTF
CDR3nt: TGTGCCAGCAGTGAAGCGCTATCGTCTTCCTATGGCTACACCTTC

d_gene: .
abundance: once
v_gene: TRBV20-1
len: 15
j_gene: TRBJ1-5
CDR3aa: CSAREGQGRNQPQHF
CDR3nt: TGCAGTGCTAGAGAGGGGCAGGGTCGCAATCAGCCCCAGCATTTT

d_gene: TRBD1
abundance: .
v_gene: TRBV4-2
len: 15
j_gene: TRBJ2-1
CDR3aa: CASSQPGQGGNEQFF
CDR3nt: TGTGCCAGCAGCCAACCGGGACAGGGTGGCAATGAGCAGTTCTTC

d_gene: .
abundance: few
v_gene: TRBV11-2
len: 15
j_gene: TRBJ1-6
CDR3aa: CASSLGPGRDSPLHF
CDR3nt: TGTGCCAGCAGCTTAGGCCCGGGAAGGGATTCACCCCTCCACTTT

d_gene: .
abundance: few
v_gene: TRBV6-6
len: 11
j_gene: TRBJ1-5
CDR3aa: CASASGQPQHF
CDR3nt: TGTGCCAGTGCTAGTGGTCAGCCCCAGCATTTT

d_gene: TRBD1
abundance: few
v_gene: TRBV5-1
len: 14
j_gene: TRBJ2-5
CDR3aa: CASSTGGSGETQYF
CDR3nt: TGCGCCAGCAGCACAGGGGGATCCGGGGAGACCCAGTACTTC

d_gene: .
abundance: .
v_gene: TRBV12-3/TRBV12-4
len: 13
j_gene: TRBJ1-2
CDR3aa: CASSFPGMGGYTF
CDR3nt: TGTGCCAGCAGTTTCCCCGGGATGGGCGGCTACACCTTC

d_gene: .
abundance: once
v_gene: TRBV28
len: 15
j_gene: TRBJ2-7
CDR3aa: CASSSGGGNEYEQYF
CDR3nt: TGTGCCAGCAGTTCCGGTGGCGGGAATGAATACGAGCAGTACTTC

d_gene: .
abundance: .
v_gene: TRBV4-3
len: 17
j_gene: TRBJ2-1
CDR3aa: CASSPGWSGLGQETQFF
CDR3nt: TGCGCCAGCAGCCCCGGGTGGTCTGGTCTCGGACAAGAGACCCAGTTCTTC

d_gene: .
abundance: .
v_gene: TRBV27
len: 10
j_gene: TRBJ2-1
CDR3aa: CASGDLNRFF
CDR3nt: TGTGCCAGCGGGGACCTGAACAGGTTCTTC

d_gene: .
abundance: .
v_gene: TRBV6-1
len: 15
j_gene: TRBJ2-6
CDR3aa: CASSEMEGRANVLIF
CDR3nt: TGTGCCAGCAGTGAGATGGAGGGAAGGGCCAACGTCCTGATTTTC

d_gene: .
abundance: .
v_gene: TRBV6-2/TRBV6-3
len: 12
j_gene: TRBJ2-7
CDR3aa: CASGRLFYEQYF
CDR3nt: TGTGCCAGCGGCAGACTTTTCTACGAGCAGTACTTC

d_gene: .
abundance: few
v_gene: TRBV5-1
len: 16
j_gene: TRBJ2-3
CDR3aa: CASSFNPGRRTDTQYF
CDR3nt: TGCGCCAGCAGCTTCAACCCGGGACGGCGCACAGATACGCAGTATTTT

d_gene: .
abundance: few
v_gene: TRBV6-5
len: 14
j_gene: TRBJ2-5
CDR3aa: CASRRTGSWKTQYF
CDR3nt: TGTGCCAGCAGGCGGACGGGGTCCTGGAAGACCCAGTACTTC

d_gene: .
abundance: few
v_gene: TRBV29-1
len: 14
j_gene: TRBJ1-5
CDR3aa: CSASTGRSNQPQHF
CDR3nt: TGCAGCGCTTCCACAGGGCGTAGCAATCAGCCCCAGCATTTT

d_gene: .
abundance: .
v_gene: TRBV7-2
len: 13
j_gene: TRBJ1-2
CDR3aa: CASSLAAGRVYTF
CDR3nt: TGTGCCAGCAGCTTAGCGGCCGGGAGGGTCTACACCTTC

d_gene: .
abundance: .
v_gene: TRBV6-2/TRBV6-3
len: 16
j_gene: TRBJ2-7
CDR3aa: CASSTRALINGYEQYF
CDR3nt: TGTGCCAGCAGTACCCGGGCCTTAATAAATGGCTACGAGCAGTACTTC

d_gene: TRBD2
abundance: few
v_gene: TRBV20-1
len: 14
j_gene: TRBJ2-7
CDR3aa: CSASLAGTSYEQYF
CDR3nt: TGCAGTGCTAGTTTAGCGGGGACTTCCTACGAGCAGTACTTC

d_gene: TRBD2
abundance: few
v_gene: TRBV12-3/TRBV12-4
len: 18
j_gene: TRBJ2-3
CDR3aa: CASSLGSGGIKGTDTQYF
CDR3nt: TGTGCCAGCAGTTTAGGTAGCGGGGGGATCAAAGGCACAGATACGCAGTATTTT

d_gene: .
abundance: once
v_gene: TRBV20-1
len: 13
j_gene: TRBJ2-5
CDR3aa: CSAPGQTQETQDF
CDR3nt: TGCAGTGCCCCGGGACAAACACAAGAGACCCAGGACTTC

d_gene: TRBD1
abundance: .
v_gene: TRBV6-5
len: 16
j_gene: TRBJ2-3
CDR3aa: CASRDRGLTPTDTQYF
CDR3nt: TGTGCCAGCCGGGACAGGGGACTCACTCCCACAGATACGCAGTATTTT

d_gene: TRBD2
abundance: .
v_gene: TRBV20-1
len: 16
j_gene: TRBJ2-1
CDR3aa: CSAPQESGGGDNEQFF
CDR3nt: TGCAGTGCTCCCCAGGAGTCGGGGGGAGGTGACAATGAGCAGTTCTTC

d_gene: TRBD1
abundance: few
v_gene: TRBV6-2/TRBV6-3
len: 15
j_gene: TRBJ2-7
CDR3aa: CASSGTGTGAYEQYF
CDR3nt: TGTGCCAGCAGTGGTACCGGGACAGGGGCATACGAGCAGTACTTC

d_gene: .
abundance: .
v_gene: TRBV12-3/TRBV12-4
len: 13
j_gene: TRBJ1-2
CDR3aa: CASRPSEGYGYTF
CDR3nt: TGTGCCAGCAGGCCCTCCGAAGGCTATGGCTACACCTTC

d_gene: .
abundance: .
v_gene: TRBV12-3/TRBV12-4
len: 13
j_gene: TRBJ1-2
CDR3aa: CANSTDNYYGYTF
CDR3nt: TGTGCCAACAGTACAGACAACTACTATGGCTACACCTTC

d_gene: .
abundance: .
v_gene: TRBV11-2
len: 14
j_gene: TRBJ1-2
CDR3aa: CASSHVQGLYGYTF
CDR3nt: TGTGCCAGCAGCCACGTACAGGGCCTCTATGGCTACACCTTC

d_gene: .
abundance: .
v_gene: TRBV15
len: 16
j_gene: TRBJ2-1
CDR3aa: CATSRMRRSSYNEQFF
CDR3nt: TGTGCCACCAGTAGAATGCGGAGGAGCTCCTACAATGAGCAGTTCTTC

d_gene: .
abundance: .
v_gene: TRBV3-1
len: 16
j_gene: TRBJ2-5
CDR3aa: CASSQDARDNSETQYF
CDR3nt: TGTGCCAGCAGCCAAGATGCGAGGGACAACAGCGAGACCCAGTACTTC

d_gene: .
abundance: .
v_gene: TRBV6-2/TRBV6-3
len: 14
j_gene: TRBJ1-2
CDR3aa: CASNPRGTPYGYTF
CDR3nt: TGTGCCAGCAACCCACGGGGGACACCATATGGCTACACCTTC

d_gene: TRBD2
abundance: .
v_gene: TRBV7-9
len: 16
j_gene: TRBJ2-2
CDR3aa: CASSLTSGGNTGELFF
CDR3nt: TGTGCCAGCAGCTTAACTAGCGGGGGGAACACCGGGGAGCTGTTTTTT

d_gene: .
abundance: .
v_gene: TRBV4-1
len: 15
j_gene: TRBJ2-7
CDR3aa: CASSQGFLGPYEQYF
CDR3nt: TGCGCCAGCAGCCAAGGGTTCCTGGGTCCCTACGAGCAGTACTTC

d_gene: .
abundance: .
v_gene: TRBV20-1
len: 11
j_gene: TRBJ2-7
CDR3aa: CSAGDIDEQYF
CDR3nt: TGCAGTGCTGGAGATATCGACGAGCAGTACTTC

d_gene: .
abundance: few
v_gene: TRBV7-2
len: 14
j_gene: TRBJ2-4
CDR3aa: CASSTPLTVNIQYF
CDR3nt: TGTGCCAGCAGTACCCCCTTGACAGTAAACATTCAGTACTTC

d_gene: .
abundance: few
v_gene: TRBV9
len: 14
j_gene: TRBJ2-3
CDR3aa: CASSVGLYTDTQYF
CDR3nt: TGTGCCAGCAGCGTAGGTCTTTACACAGATACGCAGTATTTT